The T cell receptor beta chain described here comes from a study of CD8 T cells in ankylosing spondylitis (dated by TCRdb to about 2017). Some background on the complete study: The study set out to find disease-linked TCR variants by profiling T cell receptor beta repertoires in ankylosing spondylitis patients and healthy donors. In total, the full study cohort was made up of some 100 healthy donors and more than 20 ankylosing spondylitis patients. Peripheral blood samples were taken, and synovial fluid was additionally collected from ankylosing spondylitis patients.

The sequencing machine was an Illumina HiSeq 2500. Quantitative 5'-RACE with molecular barcodes was the method used to prepare the TCR beta libraries. As for the original processing: Disease-linked TCR variants were identified with a new computational method built on a probabilistic model of VDJ rearrangement. The public reads were reanalyzed by TCRdb: fastp trimming at Q25, MiXCR alignment, in-frame beta chains only. Records with the same CDR3 protein are collapsed into one entry carrying the most frequent genes and DNA. These V and J calls originate from TCRdb's pipeline instead of the authors' own analysis. Present in this sample are around 340,000 distinct CDR3 sequences, under 15% of which were seen just once. The ten largest make up about 1% of the sample. Results the study describes overall, beyond this receptor: Blood from ankylosing spondylitis patients appeared to be characterized by a TCR beta motif composed of about eight highly homologous amino acid variants. The disease-linked clones showed a CD8+ phenotype and occurred at relatively low frequencies in peripheral blood. Some motif variants had previously been reported in the synovial fluid and blood of reactive arthritis patients, which suggests shared mechanisms of disease initiation. Significant enrichment of the disease-linked clones was reported in matched synovial fluid samples from ankylosing spondylitis patients.

This clonotype was seen a few times. There is no known antigen for this receptor. Qualities for individual bases were not recorded, and no much larger clone is one base off. Trimming at the junction amounts to 0 bases on V and 3 bases on J, and the germline ends lie 8 bases apart. From its cysteine to its phenylalanine, the CDR3 spans 14 amino acids. The CDR3 DNA has 42 bases and is translated from base 1. Looking up the germline V gene yields CDR1 SGHRS and CDR2 YFSETQ. This clonotype originated in a male donor with ankylosing spondylitis or in good health (not recorded which). The sequenced sample consisted of blood, either unsorted or a sorted T cell fraction (not recorded which). The chain links TRBV5-1 with TRBJ2-3; 6 matching bases give a weak D call of TRBD1. The CDR3 protein: CASSLGTATDTQYF. The DNA reads TGCGCCAGCAGCTTGGGGACAGCGACAGATACGCAGTATTTT.